This note documents a single TCR beta chain sequence. The antigen is undetermined. The data were taken from a study of cytomegalovirus exposure and HLA in healthy donors. In the study overall: Previous work identified 120 million or so unique TCR beta sequences from roughly 180 million T cells. General study points: Rare TCR sequences predominated, though certain public TCRs were found in many donors.

The study ran its PCR with 60 Vbeta and 13 Jbeta primers. Profiled with immunoSEQ multiplex PCR; TCRdb holds only in-frame clones, not every one. This sample has about 81,000 clones; over 65% occur once, and the top ten carry around 3.1%. The sample was PBMCs. The TCR comes from a man aged 45 to 65 in good health and CMV-seropositive.

CDR3 residues: CASSLEPGGNYGYTF. CDR3 sequence (DNA): TGTGCCAGCAGCTTAGAACCAGGAGGAAACTATGGCTACACCTTC. The chain joins TRBV7-2 to TRBJ1-2; D is unresolved. CDR3 length equals 15 residues. Germline V gene lookup returns CDR1 SGHTA and CDR2 FQGNSA. The germline V and J ends were trimmed by 1 base and 2 bases, with 11 bases remaining between them.